One sample yielded the 26 T cell receptor beta chains listed below, sequenced in a study of blood T cell repertoires in COVID-19. Measured with immunoSEQ multiplex PCR; TCRdb has only the in-frame clones, and not every one. The sample carries roughly 180,000 clones, roughly four fifths recorded once. Sequenced sample: PBMCs or T cells enriched from blood (not recorded which). The receptors were sampled from a man aged 35-49 years who had recovered from COVID-19.

The genes are TRBV4-1 and TRBJ2-5, with D possibly being TRBD2 (6 bases). This CDR3 has 18 amino acids. The ends were cut back, 1 base at V and 5 bases at J, with 23 bases in the middle. Germline CDR1 and CDR2: MGHRA and YSYEKL. CDR3: CASSQAPRRGAHPETQYF. CDR3 nucleotide sequence: TGCGCCAGCAGCCAAGCCCCCAGGAGGGGAGCCCACCCGGAGACCCAGTACTTC.

The V and J genes are TRBV24-1 and TRBJ2-1; 8 bases line up with TRBD2. The junction had 9 bases not matched to a gene; V was cut back by 3 bases and J by 9 bases. This CDR3 spans 15 amino acids. CDR1 KGHDR and CDR2 SFDVKD come from the germline V gene. CDR3 residues: CATSDATSGRAEQFF. As DNA, the CDR3 is TGTGCCACCAGTGATGCTACTAGCGGTAGGGCTGAGCAGTTCTTC.

The gene calls are TRBV6-1 and TRBJ2-7; 8 bases are a match to TRBD1. This CDR3 is 14 amino acids long. The trim removed 2 bases at V and 9 bases at J, leaving 9 bases unmatched. Germline CDR1 is MNHNS and CDR2 is SASEGT. The CDR3 coding sequence is TGTGCCAGCAGTGAACAGGGGGCTTTTGGTTGGCAGTACGTC. Protein sequence: CASSEQGAFGWQYV.

V usage is TRBV10-3 and J usage is TRBJ2-1; 7 nucleotides align to TRBD2. V was pared by 0 bases and J by 1 base, with 3 bases of the junction left unmatched. The CDR3 is 16 amino acids. Germline CDR1 is ENHRY and CDR2 is SYGVKD. The CDR3 bases are TGTGCCATCAGTGAGTCGATAGCGGGTTCCTACAATGAGCAGTTCTTC. Its translation: CAISESIAGSYNEQFF.

The chain employs TRBV30 and TRBJ2-2; D unresolved. Germline V gene data show CDR1 as GTSNPN and CDR2 as SVGIG (reference sequence). The CDR3 is 13 amino acids. Trimming left V 0 bases short and J 2 bases short, with 4 bases between. The CDR3 bases are TGTGCCTGGAGTGTACATAACACCGGGGAGCTGTTTTTT. As protein: CAWSVHNTGELFF.

The chain carries TRBV4-3 and TRBJ2-1; D is perhaps TRBD2 (6 bases). The germline V gene encodes CDR1 LGHNA and CDR2 YSLEER. V was clipped by 0 bases and J by 7 bases, with 19 bases between them. The CDR3 length is 17 residues. The CDR3, as DNA: TGCGCCAGCAGCCAAGATCTGCTTCGGGAGATGGGAAATGAGCAGTTCTTC. Translating it yields CASSQDLLREMGNEQFF.

J is TRBJ1-6 and V is TRBV5-1, with TRBD1 identical over 9 bases. Germline V gene data show CDR1 as SGHRS and CDR2 as YFSETQ. With V trimmed by 4 bases and J by 10 bases, 12 bases remained unmatched. The CDR3 extends over 16 amino acids. For the CDR3, the DNA is TGCGCCAGCAGCCGTACCTATACAGGGGGCTTGTCACCCCTCCACTTT. It is translated as CASSRTYTGGLSPLHF.

The chain carries TRBV5-1 and TRBJ1-1; tentative D call: TRBD1 (5 bases). This CDR3 contains 14 residues. Trimming removed 0 bases at V and 3 bases at J, with 9 bases between. Germline assignment: CDR1 SGHRS and CDR2 YFSETQ. DNA for the CDR3: TGCGCCAGCAGCTTGGAGGGGATGGACACTGAAGCTTTCTTT. Protein sequence: CASSLEGMDTEAFF.

The rearrangement links TRBV27 to TRBJ1-2, with 8 bases matching TRBD1. The CDR3 is 12 amino acids. The V and J ends lost 6 bases and 7 bases, in that order; junction bases with no gene match: 4. Germline V gene lookup returns CDR1 MNHEY and CDR2 SMNVEV (reference sequence). CDR3 nucleotides: TGTGCCAGCAGGCGAGACAGGGGTGGCTACACCTTC. It specifies CASRRDRGGYTF.

This clone has only one observation. The gene calls are TRBV27 and TRBJ1-5; D is uncertain. Germline V CDR1 and CDR2: MNHEY, SMNVEV (reference sequence). The CDR3 is 14 amino acids. V shed 3 bases and J shed 1 base, with 7 bases lying between them. CDR3 nucleotide sequence: TGTGCCAGCAGTTTTGGTGGCAGCAATCAGCCCCAGCATTTT. It encodes CASSFGGSNQPQHF.

The V call is TRBV5-4, the J call TRBJ1-1; the D is unclear. Per the germline V gene, CDR1 is SGHNT and CDR2 is YYREEE (reference sequence). Trimming removed 4 bases from V and 0 bases from J, with 16 bases in between. This CDR3 contains 16 residues. The CDR3 loop is CASSPPREVVNTEAFF. CDR3 coding DNA: TGTGCCAGCAGCCCCCCCCGGGAGGTCGTGAACACTGAAGCTTTCTTT.

V is TRBV7-6 and J is TRBJ1-4; 7 bases are a match to TRBD1. This CDR3 region has 15 residues. CDR1 is SGHVS, CDR2 FNYEAQ, per germline. J was trimmed by 7 bases and V by 2 bases; bases with no gene match: 7. DNA for the CDR3: TGTGCCAGCAGCTTAACCCCCGACAGGGCTGAAAAACTGTTTTTT. The encoded protein is CASSLTPDRAEKLFF.

This clone was seen only once. This chain connects TRBV7-3 to TRBJ2-2, with D perhaps TRBD2 (5 bases). The ends were cut back, 3 bases at V and 0 bases at J, with 11 bases in the middle. The CDR3 spans 16 residues. Germline lookup yields CDR1 SGHTA and CDR2 FQGTGA. CDR3 DNA sequence: TGTGCCAGCAGCTTGACTACCGCCGCGAACACCGGGGAGCTGTTTTTT. Its protein product is CASSLTTAANTGELFF.

This clone was seen a single time. J is TRBJ2-5 and V is TRBV3-1 (or the pseudogene TRBV3-2); D unresolved. Germline V gene data show CDR1 as LGHDT and CDR2 as YNNKEL (reference sequence). The V end was cut by 4 bases, the J end by 1 base, with 10 bases between. The CDR3 loop spans 14 amino acids. The CDR3 region has the DNA TGTGCCAGCAGCCCGCCGACAACCCAAGAGACCCAGTACTTC. Translating it yields CASSPPTTQETQYF.

This rearrangement joins TRBV7-2 to TRBJ1-5; 8 nucleotides line up with TRBD1. Germline values: CDR1 SGHTA, CDR2 FQGNSA. The CDR3 length is 14 residues. The junction had 6 bases not matched to a gene; V was cut back by 5 bases and J by 6 bases. The CDR3 sequence is CASSPDRGGQPQHF. As DNA, the CDR3 is TGTGCCAGCAGCCCAGACAGGGGAGGTCAGCCCCAGCATTTT.

The chain combines TRBV6-2 or TRBV6-3 with TRBJ1-2; D call uncertain. V was clipped by 6 bases and J by 13 bases, with 15 bases between them. In germline, CDR1 is MNHEY, CDR2 SVGEGT. CDR3 size: 11 residues. CDR3: CASSDTGSSTF. In DNA form, the CDR3 reads TGTGCCAGCAGCGACACTGGTTCCTCCACCTTC.

The V call is TRBV7-2, the J call TRBJ2-6; D may be TRBD2 (6 bases). The germline V gene has CDR1 SGHTA and CDR2 FQGNSA. This CDR3 contains 17 residues. Between the trimmed V and J ends, which lost 5 bases and 0 bases, there was a span of 14 bases. This chain's CDR3 is CASSPRGGSSGANVLTF. In DNA, the CDR3 is TGTGCCAGCAGCCCCCGCGGAGGGAGCTCTGGGGCCAACGTCCTGACTTTC. The entire variable domain, with the rest obtained from reference TRBV7-2 and TRBJ2-6, is as follows: GAGVSQSPSNKVTEKGKDVELRCDPISGHTALYWYRQSLGQGLEFLIYFQGNSAPDKSGLPSDRFSAERTGGSVSTLTIQRTQQEDSAVYLCASSPRGGSSGANVLTFGAGSRLTVL.

The chain is built from TRBV9 and TRBJ1-1; no clear D. V was trimmed by 2 bases and J by 2 bases, leaving 10 bases between them. This CDR3 region has 14 residues. Germline V gene lookup returns CDR1 SGDLS and CDR2 YYNGEE. CDR3 loop: CASSVSDINTEAFF. DNA for the CDR3: TGTGCCAGCAGCGTTAGCGACATTAACACTGAAGCTTTCTTT.

The chain combines TRBV7-7 with TRBJ2-3; 10 positions match TRBD2. This CDR3 contains 17 residues. V trimming: 1 base; J trimming: 6 bases; junction bases outside the gene matches: 10. Germline CDR1 and CDR2: SSHAT and FNYEAQ (reference sequence). The CDR3 DNA follows: TGTGCCAGCAGCTTAGGTGAAGCGGGAGGGCCCGGCGATACGCAGTATTTT. Protein sequence: CASSLGEAGGPGDTQYF. The full variable domain, in which reference TRBV7-7 and TRBJ2-3 provide the parts outside the CDR3, is GAGVSQSPRYKVTKRGQDVTLRCDPISSHATLYWYQQALGQGPEFLTYFNYEAQPDKSGLPSDRFSAERPEGSISTLTIQRTEQRDSAMYRCASSLGEAGGPGDTQYFGPGTRLTVL.

The chain is built from TRBV30 and TRBJ2-1, with 8 bases lining up with TRBD2. The CDR3 consists of 16 residues. Germline V CDR1 and CDR2: GTSNPN, SVGIG (reference sequence). Trimming cost V 0 bases and J 4 bases; bases outside gene matches: 8. For the CDR3, the DNA is TGTGCCTGGAGTGTACGGTCTAGCGGGCTATACAATGAGCAGTTCTTC. It specifies CAWSVRSSGLYNEQFF. The variable domain in full, completed from reference TRBV30 and TRBJ2-1, reads SQTIHQWPATLVQPVGSPLSLECTVEGTSNPNLYWYRQAAGRGLQLLFYSVGIGQISSEVPQNLSASRPQDRQFILSSKKLLLSDSGFYLCAWSVRSSGLYNEQFFGPGTRLTVL.

The rearrangement joins TRBV10-2 to TRBJ1-2; the D gene is possibly TRBD1 (6 bases). V shed 3 bases and J shed 7 bases, with 18 bases lying between them. CDR3 length equals 15 residues. Germline V gene sequence: CDR1 WSHSY, CDR2 SAAADI. CDR3 residues: CASSDIQGFKGGYTF. As DNA, the CDR3 is TGCGCCAGCAGTGACATACAGGGCTTCAAGGGTGGCTACACCTTC.

The table lists this clone with a few counts. The rearrangement joins TRBV20-1 to TRBJ1-1; unclear D gene. The CDR3 runs 11 residues. Per the germline V gene, CDR1 is DFQATT and CDR2 is SNEGSKA (reference sequence). V was cut by 6 bases and J by 4 bases, with 9 bases left in between. CDR3 sequence: CSARESTEAFF. The CDR3 nucleotides are TGCAGTGCCCGCGAATCCACTGAAGCTTTCTTT.

The chain recombines TRBV5-6 with TRBJ1-1; no definite D call. This CDR3 comprises 13 residues. The V and J ends lost 4 bases and 4 bases respectively, with 11 bases between them. CDR1 and CDR2 from the germline V gene are SGHDT and YYEEEE. CDR3 in DNA: TGTGCCAGCAGCCTTCAAGCGGGCACTGAAGCTTTCTTT. Translating gives CASSLQAGTEAFF.

V gene TRBV9 combines with J gene TRBJ2-2; 8 nucleotides match TRBD2. Germline V gives CDR1 SGDLS, CDR2 YYNGEE. The length of the CDR3 is 17 residues. V lost 3 bases and J lost 2; bases outside the gene matches: 9. The CDR3 region is CASSAASLAANTGELFF. Here the CDR3 DNA reads TGTGCCAGCAGCGCTGCCTCACTAGCGGCTAACACCGGGGAGCTGTTTTTT.

This clone was seen a single time. CDR3 nucleotide sequence: TGCGCCAGCAGCCAAGAGCTACTATACAATGAGCAGTTCTTC. This sequence encodes CASSQELLYNEQFF. The gene calls are TRBV4-3 and TRBJ2-1; D is unclear. In germline, CDR1 is LGHNA, CDR2 YSLEER. V lost 0 bases to trimming and J lost 4 bases, with 7 bases between them. The CDR3 length is 14 residues.

The chain uses TRBV5-4 and TRBJ2-3, with D uncertain. Trimming took off 4 bases at V and 1 base at J, with 7 bases between the two ends. The CDR3 has 13 residues. Germline CDR1 is SGHNT and CDR2 is YYREEE (reference sequence). CDR3 in DNA: TGTGCCAGCAGCCCTGGGCGCACAGATACGCAGTATTTT. Its protein is CASSPGRTDTQYF.